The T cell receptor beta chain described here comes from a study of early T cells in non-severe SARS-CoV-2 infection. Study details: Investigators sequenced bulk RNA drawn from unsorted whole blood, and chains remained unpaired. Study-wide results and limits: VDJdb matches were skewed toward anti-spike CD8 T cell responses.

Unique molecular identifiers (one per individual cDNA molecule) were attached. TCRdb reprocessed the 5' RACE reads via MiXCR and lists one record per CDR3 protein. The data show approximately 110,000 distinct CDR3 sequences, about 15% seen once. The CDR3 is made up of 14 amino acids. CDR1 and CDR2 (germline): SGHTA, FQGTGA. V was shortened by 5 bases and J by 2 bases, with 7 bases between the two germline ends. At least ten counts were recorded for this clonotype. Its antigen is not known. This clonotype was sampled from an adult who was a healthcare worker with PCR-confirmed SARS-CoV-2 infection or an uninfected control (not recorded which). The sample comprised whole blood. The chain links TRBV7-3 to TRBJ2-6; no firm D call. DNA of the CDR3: TGTGCCAGCAGCGTGCAGGCTGGGGCCAACGTCCTGACTTTC. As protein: CASSVQAGANVLTF.